This TCR beta chain stems from a study of T cell responses to AZD1222 COVID-19 vaccine. Using immunoSEQ multiplex PCR, the repertoire was profiled, and TCRdb retains in-frame clones only, with some absent. The table records some 150,000 clones, 70% to 90% of them present only once. This clone was seen a handful of times. The sequenced sample was peripheral blood, obtained 28 days after the second AZD1222 dose. The receptor was isolated from an adult who received the AZD1222 COVID-19 vaccine.

The CDR3 reads CASGRAGETGELFF. The CDR3 DNA reads as TGTGCCAGCGGGAGGGCCGGTGAAACCGGGGAGCTGTTTTTT. The chain carries TRBV9 and TRBJ2-2; 7 bases are a match to TRBD2. V dropped 7 bases and J dropped 5; count of bases not matched to a gene: 8. The CDR3 is 14 amino acids. The germline V gene has CDR1 SGDLS and CDR2 YYNGEE.